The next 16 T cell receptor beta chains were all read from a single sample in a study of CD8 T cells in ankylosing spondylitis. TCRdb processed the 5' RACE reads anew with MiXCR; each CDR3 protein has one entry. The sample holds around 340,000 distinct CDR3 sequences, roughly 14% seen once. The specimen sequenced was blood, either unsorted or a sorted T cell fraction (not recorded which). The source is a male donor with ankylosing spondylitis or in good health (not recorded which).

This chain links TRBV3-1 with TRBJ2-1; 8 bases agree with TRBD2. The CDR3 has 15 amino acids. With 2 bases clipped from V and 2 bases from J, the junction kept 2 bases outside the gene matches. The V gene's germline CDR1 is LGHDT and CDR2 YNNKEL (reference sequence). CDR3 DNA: TGTGCCAGCAGCCAACAACTAGCGGCCTACAATGAGCAGTTCTTC. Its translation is CASSQQLAAYNEQFF.

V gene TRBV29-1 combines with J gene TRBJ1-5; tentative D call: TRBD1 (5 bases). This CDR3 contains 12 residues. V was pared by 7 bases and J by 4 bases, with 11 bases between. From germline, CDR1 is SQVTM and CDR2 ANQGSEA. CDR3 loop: CSEIKGNQPQHF. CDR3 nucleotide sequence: TGCAGCGAGATCAAGGGGAATCAGCCCCAGCATTTT.

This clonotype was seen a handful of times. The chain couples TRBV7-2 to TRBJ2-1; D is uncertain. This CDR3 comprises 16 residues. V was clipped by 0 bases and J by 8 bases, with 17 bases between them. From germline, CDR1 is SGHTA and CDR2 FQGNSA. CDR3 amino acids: CASSLAGSASVDEQFF. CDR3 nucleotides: TGTGCCAGCAGCTTAGCGGGGTCAGCTTCGGTCGATGAGCAGTTCTTC.

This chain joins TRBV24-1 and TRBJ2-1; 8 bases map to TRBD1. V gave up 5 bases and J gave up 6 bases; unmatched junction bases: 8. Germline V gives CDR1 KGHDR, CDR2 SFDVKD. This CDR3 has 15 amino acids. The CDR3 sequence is CATSARTGSPNEQFF. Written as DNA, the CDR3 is TGTGCCACCAGTGCACGGACAGGGAGTCCCAATGAGCAGTTCTTC.

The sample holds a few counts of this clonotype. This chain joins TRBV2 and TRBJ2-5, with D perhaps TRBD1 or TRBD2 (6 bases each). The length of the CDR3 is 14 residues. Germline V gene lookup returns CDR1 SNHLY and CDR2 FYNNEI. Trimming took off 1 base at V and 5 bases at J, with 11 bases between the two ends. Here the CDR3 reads CASSEGGALETQYF. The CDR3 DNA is TGTGCCAGCAGTGAAGGGGGGGCACTTGAGACCCAGTACTTC.

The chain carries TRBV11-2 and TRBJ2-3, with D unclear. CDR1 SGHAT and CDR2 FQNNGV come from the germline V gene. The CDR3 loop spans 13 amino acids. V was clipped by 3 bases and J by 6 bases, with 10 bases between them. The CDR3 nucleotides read TGTGCCAGCAGCTTCACGGGCCGGGATACGCAGTATTTT. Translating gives CASSFTGRDTQYF. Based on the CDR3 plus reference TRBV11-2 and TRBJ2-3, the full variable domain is EAGVAQSPRYKIIEKRQSVAFWCNPISGHATLYWYQQILGQGPKLLIQFQNNGVVDDSQLPKDRFSAERLKGVDSTLKIQPAKLEDSAVYLCASSFTGRDTQYFGPGTRLTVL.

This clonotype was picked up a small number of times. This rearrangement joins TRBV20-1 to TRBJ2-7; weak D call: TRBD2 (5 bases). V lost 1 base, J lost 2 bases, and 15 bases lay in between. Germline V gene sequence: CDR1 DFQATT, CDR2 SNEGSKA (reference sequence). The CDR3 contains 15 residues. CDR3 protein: CSARGAGGYTYEQYF. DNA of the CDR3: TGCAGTGCTAGAGGGGCGGGCGGTTATACCTACGAGCAGTACTTC.

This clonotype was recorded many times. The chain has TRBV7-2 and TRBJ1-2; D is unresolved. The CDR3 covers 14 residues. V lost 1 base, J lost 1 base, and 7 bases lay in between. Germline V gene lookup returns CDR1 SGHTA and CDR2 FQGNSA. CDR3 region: CASSLVPINYGYTF. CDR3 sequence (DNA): TGTGCCAGCAGCTTAGTCCCGATTAACTATGGCTACACCTTC.

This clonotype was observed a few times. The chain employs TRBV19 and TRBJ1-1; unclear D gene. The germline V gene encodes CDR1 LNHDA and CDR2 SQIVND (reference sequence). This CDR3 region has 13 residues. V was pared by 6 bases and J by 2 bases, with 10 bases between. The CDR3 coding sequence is TGTGCCAGTAGAGCGGAATTAAACACTGAAGCTTTCTTT. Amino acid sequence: CASRAELNTEAFF.

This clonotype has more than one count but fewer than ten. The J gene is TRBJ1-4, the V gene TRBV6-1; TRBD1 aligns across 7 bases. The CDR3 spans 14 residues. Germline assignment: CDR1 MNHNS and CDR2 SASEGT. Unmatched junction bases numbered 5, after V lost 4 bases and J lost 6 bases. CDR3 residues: CASSARGLDEKLFF. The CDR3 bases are TGTGCCAGCAGTGCTAGGGGGCTGGATGAAAAACTGTTTTTT.

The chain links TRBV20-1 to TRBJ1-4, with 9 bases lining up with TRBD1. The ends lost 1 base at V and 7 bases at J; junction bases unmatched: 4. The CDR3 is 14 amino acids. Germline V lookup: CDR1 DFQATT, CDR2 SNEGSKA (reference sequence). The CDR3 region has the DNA TGCAGTGCTAGAGCTTGGGACAGGGTTGAAAAACTGTTTTTT. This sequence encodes CSARAWDRVEKLFF.

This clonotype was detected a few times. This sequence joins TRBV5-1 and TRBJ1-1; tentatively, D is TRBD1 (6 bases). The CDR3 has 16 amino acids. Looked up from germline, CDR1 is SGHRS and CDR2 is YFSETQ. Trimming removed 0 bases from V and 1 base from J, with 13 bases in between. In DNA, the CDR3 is TGCGCCAGCAGCTTGGACCTAGGGGGAGCGAACACTGAAGCTTTCTTT. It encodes CASSLDLGGANTEAFF.

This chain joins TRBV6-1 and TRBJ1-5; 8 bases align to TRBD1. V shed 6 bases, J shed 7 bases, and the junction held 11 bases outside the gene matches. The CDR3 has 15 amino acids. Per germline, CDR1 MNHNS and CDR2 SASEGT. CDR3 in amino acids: CASSRGQVTGQPQHF. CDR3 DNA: TGTGCCAGCAGCCGGGGACAGGTCACAGGGCAGCCCCAGCATTTT.

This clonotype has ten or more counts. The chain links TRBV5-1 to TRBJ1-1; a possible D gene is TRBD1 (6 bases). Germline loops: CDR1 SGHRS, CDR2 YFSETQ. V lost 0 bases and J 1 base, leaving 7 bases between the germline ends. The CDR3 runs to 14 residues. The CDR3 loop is CASSLDRANTEAFF. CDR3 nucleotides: TGCGCCAGCAGCTTGGACAGGGCGAACACTGAAGCTTTCTTT.

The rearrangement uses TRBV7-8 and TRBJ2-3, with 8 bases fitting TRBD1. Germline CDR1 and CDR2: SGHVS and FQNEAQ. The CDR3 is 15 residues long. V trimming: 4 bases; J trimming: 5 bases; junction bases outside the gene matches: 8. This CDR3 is CASSSRQGHLDTQYF. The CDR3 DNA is TGTGCCAGCAGCTCGCGACAGGGGCATTTAGATACGCAGTATTTT.

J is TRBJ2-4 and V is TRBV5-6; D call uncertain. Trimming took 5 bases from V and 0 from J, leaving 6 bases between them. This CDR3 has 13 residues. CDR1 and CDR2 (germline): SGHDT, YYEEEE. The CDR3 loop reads CASRTLAKNIQYF. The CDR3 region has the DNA TGTGCCAGCAGGACGTTAGCCAAAAACATTCAGTACTTC.